This T cell receptor beta chain was identified during a study of T cells after yellow fever vaccination (dated by TCRdb to about 2019). About the investigation overall: Libraries from fractions with low cell numbers were prepared with the SMART-Seq v4 Ultra Low Input RNA kit. To follow T-cell clones before and after primary and booster YFV17D yellow fever vaccination, bulk TCR alpha and beta repertoires were sequenced over time. Two healthy male donors made up the cohort, one aged 18 to 30 years and the other aged 30 to 39 years. Blood samples were taken at several timepoints before and after primary and secondary immunization, and bulk PBMC replicates and cell subsets were isolated. General findings and caveats noted by the study authors: Computational filtering was needed because FACS-sorted repertoires could contain abundant contaminating clonotypes from the bulk population. The study included only two donors, which limits how far the findings can be generalized. After the booster, most clones that had expanded after primary vaccination were detected again (around 95% of CD4 and more than 85% of CD8), suggesting broad maintenance of memory. The secondary T-cell response was weaker than the primary response but faster, peaking on day 5 instead of day 15. A small fraction of clonotypes appeared in both the CD4 and CD8 compartments, likely as a result of convergent recombination.

The germline V gene specifies SQVTM as CDR1 and ANQGSEA as CDR2. The CDR3, from cysteine to phenylalanine, totals 13 residues. The retained sequence is limited to the CDR3, 39 bases, with the frame set at the first base. V was cut back by 7 bases and J by 4 bases, leaving a gap of 16 bases between them. This sample's treatment or condition label indicates: live attenuated yellow fever vaccine strain. PBMCs were isolated from peripheral blood using a standard Ficoll-Paque protocol. CD4 and CD8 T-cell fractions were isolated with Dynabeads CD4 and CD8 positive selection kits. TriZol was used to extract RNA from bulk PBMCs, CD4 and CD8 fractions, and dextramer-positive and dextramer-negative fractions. In this sample, this clonotype turned up many times. It has no known antigen specificity. No base qualities exist here, and no much larger clone lies one base off it. Sequencing was carried out with an Illumina NovaSeq 6000. TCR cDNA was synthesized by 5'RACE template switching, through which a universal primer site and unique molecular identifiers were introduced. Priming of cDNA synthesis was performed from both the TCR alpha and TCR beta constant segments. Library amplification involved two PCR steps, and the second step added sample barcodes and sequencing adapters. Sequencing of the libraries was done on either Illumina HiSeq 2500 (2x100 bp) or NovaSeq (2x150 bp). The authors' pipeline ran thus. MIGEC was used to demultiplex reads and collapse the reads into UMI consensus sequences, and MiXCR was used for V(D)J alignment. Using edgeR on replicate PBMC samples, clonotypes were called vaccine-responding if FDR was below 0.01 and the log2 fold change was above 5 up to day 15. Bulk clonotypes were assigned CD4 or CD8 identity according to which sequenced CD4 or CD8 repertoire held them at higher abundance. TCRdb reran the public reads through fastp at Q25 and MiXCR, keeping productive beta chains. Records with the same CDR3 protein are collapsed into one entry carrying the most frequent genes and DNA. These V and J calls rely on TCRdb rather than the paper's analysis. The sample table contains roughly 99,000 distinct CDR3 sequences; only one count was recorded for roughly 5.8% of them. The top ten constitute just over 40% of the sample.

The specimen comprised CD8+ T cells sorted from PBMCs, sampled 10 days after the yellow fever booster vaccination. The TCR was taken from a young man who received the YFV17D yellow fever vaccine. The chain joins TRBV29-1 to TRBJ1-2; the D gene identity is not certain. The CDR3 region reads CSAVTENLYGYTF. Read as DNA, the sequence is TGCAGCGCCGTAACAGAGAATCTCTATGGCTACACCTTC.